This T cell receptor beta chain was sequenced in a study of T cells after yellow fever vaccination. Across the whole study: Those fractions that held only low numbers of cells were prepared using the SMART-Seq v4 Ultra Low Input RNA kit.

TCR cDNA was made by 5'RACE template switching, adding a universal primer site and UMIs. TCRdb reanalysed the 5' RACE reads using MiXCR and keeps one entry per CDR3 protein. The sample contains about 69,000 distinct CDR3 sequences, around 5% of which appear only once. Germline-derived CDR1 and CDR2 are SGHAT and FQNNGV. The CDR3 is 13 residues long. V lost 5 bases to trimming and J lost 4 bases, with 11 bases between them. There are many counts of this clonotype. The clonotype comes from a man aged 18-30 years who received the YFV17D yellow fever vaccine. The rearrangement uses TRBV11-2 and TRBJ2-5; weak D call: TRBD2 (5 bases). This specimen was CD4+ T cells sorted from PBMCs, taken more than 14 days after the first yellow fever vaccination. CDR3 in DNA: TGTGCCAGCAGCCCCCGGGGAGCAGAGACCCAGTACTTC. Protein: CASSPRGAETQYF.